The clone carrying this T cell receptor (beta chain) occurred a few times. Its matching antigen is unknown. The sample originates from a study of radiotherapy plus CTLA-4 blockade in lung cancer. Across the whole study: Overall, 15% to 20% of patients showed an objective response, while 31% attained disease control. General observations from the study: Increased serum interferon-beta after radiation also reportedly predicted response strongly. Radiotherapy with ipilimumab was followed by blood expansion of tumor-derived clones.

The method was immunoSEQ multiplex PCR; TCRdb's version includes in-frame clones alone and lacks a portion of them. The data hold roughly 100,000 clones, with about 84% observed a single time. This CDR3 spans 13 amino acids. Trimming took 5 bases from V and 4 from J; bases not matched to a gene: 4. Germline CDR1 and CDR2: MGHDK and SYGVNS. Ipilimumab CTLA-4 blockade and focal radiation were given to patients with chemo-refractory metastatic non-small-cell lung cancer. The sequenced sample was peripheral blood, obtained from a patient treated with radiotherapy plus ipilimumab. The TCR was taken from a human donor with non-small cell lung cancer that progressed on radiotherapy plus ipilimumab. Some clones in this sample may be carry-over from other donors' samples. The chain couples TRBV25-1 to TRBJ1-2; TRBD1 agrees at 7 bases. This CDR3 reads CASSRDSGYGYTF. The DNA of the CDR3 is TGTGCCAGCAGTAGGGACAGCGGCTATGGCTACACCTTC.